Below, 24 T cell receptor beta chains from the same sample are listed, as sequenced in a study of T cell responses to AZD1222 COVID-19 vaccine. Repertoires were generated with immunoSEQ multiplex PCR, while TCRdb's copy carries only in-frame clones and drops some. The sample includes about 84,000 clones, roughly 85% of them seen just once. This specimen was peripheral blood, taken on day 0 of AZD1222 vaccination. The receptors here all came from an adult in good health.

The CDR3 DNA follows: TGTGCCAGCAGTGGGTCAGGGGGGTACACAGATACGCAGTATTTT. Translation gives CASSGSGGYTDTQYF. V usage is TRBV2 and J usage is TRBJ2-3; D perhaps matches TRBD1 (7 bases). This CDR3 spans 15 amino acids. The ends were cut back, 4 bases at V and 2 bases at J, with 13 bases in the middle. In germline, CDR1 is SNHLY, CDR2 FYNNEI.

The CDR3 bases are TGTGCCAGCTCGAGGGCAGGGAAAAAGACCCAGTACTTC. It yields the protein CASSRAGKKTQYF. The chain carries TRBV7-9 and TRBJ2-5, with D tentatively TRBD1 or TRBD2 (5 bases each). The CDR3 is 13 amino acids. V shed 8 bases and J shed 6 bases, with 16 bases lying between them. Germline V CDR1 and CDR2: SEHNR, FQNEAQ (reference sequence).

This clone was observed once. J is TRBJ2-6 and V is TRBV6-1; possibly TRBD2 for D (6 bases). This CDR3 has 16 residues. The V and J ends lost 3 bases and 0 bases respectively, with 9 bases between them. The germline CDR1 and CDR2 sequences are MNHNS and SASEGT. The CDR3 DNA sequence: TGTGCCAGCAGTGACGGGAGTCCCTCTGGGGCCAACGTCCTGACTTTC. Its translation: CASSDGSPSGANVLTF.

V and J are TRBV7-2 and TRBJ2-1; the D gene is possibly TRBD2 (6 bases). V was pared by 2 bases and J by 6 bases, with 17 bases between. Germline values: CDR1 SGHTA, CDR2 FQGNSA. The CDR3 has 16 amino acids. CDR3 bases: TGTGCCAGCAGCTTATCCCCGGGAGCAAGCCTCAATGAGCAGTTCTTC. Translating gives CASSLSPGASLNEQFF.

The V call is TRBV18, the J call TRBJ2-1, with 10 nucleotides matching TRBD2. Germline CDR1 KGHSH, CDR2 LQKENI. The CDR3 is 16 residues long. Trimming cost V 6 bases and J 10 bases; bases outside gene matches: 15. The CDR3 protein is CASSRISGRAKQEQFF. The CDR3 DNA is TGTGCCAGCTCCCGAATCAGCGGGAGGGCCAAACAGGAGCAGTTCTTC.

The chain employs TRBV9 and TRBJ2-1; 7 bases fit TRBD2. The J segment lost 3 bases and the V segment lost 4 bases, leaving 7 bases of the junction unmatched. Germline values: CDR1 SGDLS, CDR2 YYNGEE. The CDR3 is 15 amino acids. CDR3 sequence (DNA): TGTGCCAGCAGCCCGCGGGAGAAAAGCTACAATGAGCAGTTCTTC. It yields the protein CASSPREKSYNEQFF.

The V call is TRBV6-5, the J call TRBJ2-4; 7 nucleotides agree with TRBD1. CDR1 is MNHEY and CDR2 is SVGAGI in the germline V gene. The CDR3 is 13 amino acids. Trimming cost V 7 bases and J 3 bases; bases outside gene matches: 3. CDR3 in amino acids: CASTGGVKNIQYF. The CDR3 nucleotides are TGTGCCAGCACAGGGGGTGTCAAAAACATTCAGTACTTC.

The V gene is TRBV19, the J gene TRBJ1-5, with unresolved D. Germline-derived CDR1 and CDR2 are LNHDA and SQIVND (reference sequence). CDR3 size: 14 residues. DNA for the CDR3: TGTGCTTCCCGACTGCGAGATAGCAATCAGCCCCAGCATTTT. It is translated as CASRLRDSNQPQHF.

The chain has TRBV6-5 and TRBJ2-7, with 7 bases that match TRBD1. V trimming: 6 bases; J trimming: 3 bases; junction bases outside the gene matches: 5. Per germline, CDR1 MNHEY and CDR2 SVGAGI. The CDR3 covers 13 residues. The CDR3 loop is CASRKGQDYEQYF. The DNA for the CDR3 is TGTGCCAGCAGAAAAGGACAGGACTACGAGCAGTACTTC.

The J gene is TRBJ2-7, the V gene TRBV5-1; the match to TRBD1 covers 11 bases. V lost 0 bases, J lost 3 bases, and 5 bases stayed unmatched. This CDR3 spans 16 amino acids. Looked up from germline, CDR1 is SGHRS and CDR2 is YFSETQ. In DNA form, the CDR3 reads TGCGCCAGCAGCTTGGGGGCCGGGACAGGGGGCTACGAGCAGTACTTC. Its protein product is CASSLGAGTGGYEQYF.

This clone came up once. V gene TRBV5-1 combines with J gene TRBJ1-2; 10 positions agree with TRBD1. Germline V gene sequence: CDR1 SGHRS, CDR2 YFSETQ. The trim removed 6 bases at V and 8 bases at J, leaving 7 bases unmatched. The CDR3 is made up of 13 amino acids. The chain's CDR3 is CASMRGTGEGYTF. The CDR3 DNA sequence: TGCGCCAGCATGAGAGGGACAGGGGAAGGCTACACCTTC.

The table lists this clone with a count of one. The chain links TRBV7-8 to TRBJ1-4, with 8 bases matching TRBD1. Germline values: CDR1 SGHVS, CDR2 FQNEAQ. This CDR3 is 16 amino acids long. The V gene end was trimmed by 1 base and the J gene end by 0 bases; junction bases not matched to a gene: 1. The CDR3: CASSLVTGATNEKLFF. The CDR3 DNA follows: TGTGCCAGCAGCTTAGTGACAGGGGCAACTAATGAAAAACTGTTTTTT.

The chain uses TRBV29-1 and TRBJ2-7; TRBD1 matches at 10 bases. This CDR3 comprises 17 residues. Unmatched junction bases numbered 15, after V lost 4 bases and J lost 3 bases. The V gene's germline CDR1 is SQVTM and CDR2 ANQGSEA. The CDR3: CSVALLDRGFKIYEQYF. CDR3 nucleotide sequence: TGCAGCGTTGCGCTTTTGGACAGGGGGTTTAAGATCTACGAGCAGTACTTC.

Written as DNA, the CDR3 is TGTGCCAGCAGTTACGATACTAACTATGGCTACACCTTC. It codes for CASSYDTNYGYTF. This rearrangement joins TRBV6-5 to TRBJ1-2; no clear D gene. Germline CDR1 is MNHEY and CDR2 is SVGAGI. The CDR3 extends over 13 amino acids. Between the trimmed V and J ends, which lost 2 bases and 0 bases, there was a span of 4 bases.

The chain recombines TRBV5-5 with TRBJ2-6; D gene uncertain. Germline CDR1 and CDR2: SGHKS and YYEKEE (reference sequence). The CDR3 runs to 16 residues. The V end lost 4 bases, the J end lost 1 base, and 12 bases lay between the germline ends. CDR3 amino acids: CASSAIVGSGANVLTF. The DNA of the CDR3 is TGTGCCAGCAGCGCGATCGTTGGGTCTGGGGCCAACGTCCTGACTTTC. Full variable domain (missing parts from reference TRBV5-5 and TRBJ2-6): DAGVTQSPTHLIKTRGQQVTLRCSPISGHKSVSWYQQVLGQGPQFIFQYYEKEERGRGNFPDRFSARQFPNYSSELNVNALLLGDSALYLCASSAIVGSGANVLTFGAGSRLTVL.

V and J are TRBV5-1 and TRBJ2-7; 8 bases are a match to TRBD2. The CDR3 consists of 17 residues. V was clipped by 0 bases and J by 1 base; unmatched bases: 9. The germline CDR1 and CDR2 sequences are SGHRS and YFSETQ. CDR3 nucleotide sequence: TGCGCCAGCAGCTTGGCCGTCGGGACTAGGCCTTCCTACGAGCAGTACTTC. The encoded protein is CASSLAVGTRPSYEQYF.

The V and J genes are TRBV11-2 and TRBJ1-1; no reliable D call. The CDR3 contains 16 residues. Per germline, CDR1 SGHAT and CDR2 FQNNGV. V was cut by 5 bases and J by 0 bases, with 16 bases left in between. DNA for the CDR3: TGTGCCAGCAGCCCTGCAAAGGGTGAGGTGAACACTGAAGCTTTCTTT. Translation: CASSPAKGEVNTEAFF.

V gene TRBV11-2 combines with J gene TRBJ1-1; unclear D gene. Looked up from germline, CDR1 is SGHAT and CDR2 is FQNNGV. The CDR3 spans 15 residues. V was pared by 5 bases and J by 0 bases, with 13 bases between. The DNA of the CDR3 is TGTGCCAGCAGCAGGACGGGAGCAATGAACACTGAAGCTTTCTTT. It is translated as CASSRTGAMNTEAFF. Supplemented by reference TRBV11-2 and TRBJ1-1, the full variable domain reads EAGVAQSPRYKIIEKRQSVAFWCNPISGHATLYWYQQILGQGPKLLIQFQNNGVVDDSQLPKDRFSAERLKGVDSTLKIQPAKLEDSAVYLCASSRTGAMNTEAFFGQGTRLTVV.

This rearrangement joins TRBV6-5 to TRBJ1-1; D perhaps matches TRBD1 (5 bases). V lost 2 bases and J lost 1, with 11 bases in between. The length of the CDR3 is 15 residues. Germline loops: CDR1 MNHEY, CDR2 SVGAGI. The CDR3 region is CASSYGGGENTEAFF. CDR3 coding DNA: TGTGCCAGCAGTTACGGTGGAGGGGAGAACACTGAAGCTTTCTTT.

The chain has TRBV10-3 and TRBJ2-7; a possible D gene is TRBD2 (5 bases). V dropped 2 bases and J dropped 3 bases, with 26 bases sitting between them. CDR3 size: 19 residues. Germline loops: CDR1 ENHRY, CDR2 SYGVKD. CDR3 DNA: TGTGCCATCAGTGAGGATAAGCGGTCGGTGGGTTGGCCCCACTACGAGCAGTACTTC. Amino acid sequence: CAISEDKRSVGWPHYEQYF.

The V and J genes are TRBV5-1 and TRBJ1-1, with 10 bases that match TRBD1. This CDR3 spans 17 amino acids. The V gene's germline CDR1 is SGHRS and CDR2 YFSETQ. The V gene end was trimmed by 4 bases and the J gene end by 1 base; junction bases not matched to a gene: 10. The CDR3 region has the DNA TGCGCCAGCAGCGCTGGGACAGGGGCCTACACGAACACTGAAGCTTTCTTT. Its translation is CASSAGTGAYTNTEAFF. Variable domain in full (rest from reference TRBV5-1 and TRBJ1-1): KAGVTQTPRYLIKTRGQQVTLSCSPISGHRSVSWYQQTPGQGLQFLFEYFSETQRNKGNFPGRFSGRQFSNSRSEMNVSTLELGDSALYLCASSAGTGAYTNTEAFFGQGTRLTVV.

The chain carries TRBV2 and TRBJ2-7, with a tentative D call TRBD2 (6 bases). This CDR3 comprises 16 residues. The germline CDR1 and CDR2 sequences are SNHLY and FYNNEI. V lost 2 bases to trimming and J lost 2 bases, with 16 bases between them. CDR3 sequence: CASSERGSFTPYEQYF. CDR3 DNA sequence: TGTGCCAGCAGTGAACGGGGGTCATTTACCCCCTACGAGCAGTACTTC.

This chain uses TRBV7-2 with TRBJ2-7; tentatively, D is TRBD2 (6 bases). The CDR3 covers 17 residues. CDR1 SGHTA and CDR2 FQGNSA come from the germline V gene. V gave up 0 bases and J gave up 3 bases, with 18 bases separating them. CDR3 in amino acids: CASSLAPLADSNYEQYF. The CDR3, as DNA: TGTGCCAGCAGCTTAGCGCCGTTAGCGGATTCGAACTACGAGCAGTACTTC.

The chain links TRBV9 to TRBJ1-4; TRBD1 matches 7 bases. Per the germline V gene, CDR1 is SGDLS and CDR2 is YYNGEE. V lost 2 bases, J lost 5 bases, and 12 bases stayed unmatched. The CDR3 contains 17 residues. CDR3 protein: CASSVRPGTASNEKLFF. In DNA form, the CDR3 reads TGTGCCAGCAGCGTTAGACCCGGGACAGCAAGCAATGAAAAACTGTTTTTT. The whole variable domain, filled in from reference TRBV9 and TRBJ1-4, reads DSGVTQTPKHLITATGQRVTLRCSPRSGDLSVYWYQQSLDQGLQFLIQYYNGEERAKGNILERFSAQQFPDLHSELNLSSLELGDSALYFCASSVRPGTASNEKLFFGSGTQLSVL.